A selection of T cell receptor beta chains follows, all from one sample in a study of shared clonotypes between healthy human individuals. Profiling relied on immunoSEQ multiplex PCR, and the TCRdb table lists in-frame clones only, not all of them. The sample carries under 2,000,000 clones, about 94% recorded once. The specimen sequenced was naive CD8+ T cells sorted from blood. The source is a man aged 18 to 30 in good health. The CDR3 runs from the conserved cysteine through the conserved F or W. D genes are given only for firm matches. Size is stated for part of the rows, as once, few or many counts, or as a class when the clone is expanded.

D	size	length	V	J	DNA	CDR3
TRBD1	.	14	TRBV27	TRBJ2-7	TGTGCCAGCGGGGGACAGGGGGCCTCCTACGAGCAGTACTTC	CASGGQGASYEQYF
TRBD1	.	16	TRBV6-6	TRBJ2-1	TGTGCCAGCAGTTACCCCGGACAGGGTTTCGACAATGAGCAGTTCTTC	CASSYPGQGFDNEQFF
.	.	13	TRBV9	TRBJ2-1	TGTGCCAGCAGCCCAAGGGGGAAAAATGAGCAGTTCTTC	CASSPRGKNEQFF
.	once	15	TRBV30	TRBJ2-3	TGTGCCTGGTCTCCGGGGGCCACTGACACAGATACGCAGTATTTT	CAWSPGATDTDTQYF
TRBD2	.	16	TRBV4-1	TRBJ2-2	TGCGCCAGCAGCCAAGGTCCAGCGGGGGGGCCCCGGGAGCTGTTTTTT	CASSQGPAGGPRELFF
.	.	15	TRBV7-9	TRBJ2-3	TGTGCCAGCAGCTTAGCCCACGGAGGGCTCGATACGCAGTATTTT	CASSLAHGGLDTQYF
TRBD1	.	14	TRBV11-2	TRBJ2-7	TGTGCCAGCACCCTGATACAGGGGTCCTACGAGCAGTACTTC	CASTLIQGSYEQYF
.	.	17	TRBV21-1	TRBJ2-7	TGTGCCAGCAGCGTGGGACTAGCGTATCCAAGCTCCTACGAGCAGTACTTC	CASSVGLAYPSSYEQYF
.	.	11	TRBV5-4	TRBJ1-1	TGTGCCAGCAGCTTGACAGTTGAAGCTTTCTTT	CASSLTVEAFF
.	.	17	TRBV18	TRBJ2-1	TGTGCCAGCTCACCACTGGGGGGCGAACCCTCCTACAATGAGCAGTTCTTC	CASSPLGGEPSYNEQFF
.	.	15	TRBV4-1	TRBJ2-2	TGCGCCAGCAGCCACAGGCAAACAGGGCGAGGGGAGCTGTTTTTT	CASSHRQTGRGELFF
.	once	14	TRBV19	TRBJ2-5	TGTGCCAGTAGTATATACATTAGCGGAGAGACCCAGTACTTC	CASSIYISGETQYF
TRBD2	.	17	TRBV5-6	TRBJ2-1	TGTGCCAGCAGCTTTAAGGGACTAGCGGGACCTTACAATGAGCAGTTCTTC	CASSFKGLAGPYNEQFF
.	few	13	TRBV28	TRBJ1-5	TGTGCCAGTGTACAGGATAGCAATCAGCCCCAGCATTTT	CASVQDSNQPQHF
TRBD1	.	15	TRBV5-3	TRBJ2-7	TGTGCCAGAAGCCCTAACCGGGACAGGGGCTACGAGCAGTACTTC	CARSPNRDRGYEQYF
.	.	13	TRBV19	TRBJ2-7	TGTGCCAGTAGTATGGGGCTCCTTTACGAGCAGTACTTC	CASSMGLLYEQYF
TRBD1	once	13	TRBV27	TRBJ2-5	TGTGCCTGCGGGGACAGGGAAGAGGAGACCCAGTACTTC	CACGDREEETQYF
.	.	14	TRBV6-1	TRBJ1-5	TGTGCCAGCAGTGAGTCGGGGGGCAATCAGCCCCAGCATTTT	CASSESGGNQPQHF
.	.	14	TRBV4-2	TRBJ2-1	TGTGCCAGCAGCCAAGACAGCTTCGTCAATGAGCAGTTCTTC	CASSQDSFVNEQFF
TRBD1	.	15	TRBV9	TRBJ2-7	TGTGCCAGCAGTCGTGACAGGGGCAACTCCTACGAGCAGTACTTC	CASSRDRGNSYEQYF
TRBD2	.	14	TRBV5-4	TRBJ2-7	TGTGCCAGCAGCATGAGCGGGAGCTCCTACGAGCAGTACTTC	CASSMSGSSYEQYF
.	once	13	TRBV19	TRBJ2-7	TGTGCCAGTAGTCCTGGACAGAACTACGAGCAGTACTTC	CASSPGQNYEQYF
.	once	17	TRBV19	TRBJ1-1	TGTGCCACCACGTGGCAGGGGATCGGGCTCTTGAACACTGAAGCTTTCTTT	CATTWQGIGLLNTEAFF
.	.	14	TRBV5-1	TRBJ1-1	TGCGCCAGCAGCTTGGGAGGACAGTCCACTGAAGCTTTCTTT	CASSLGGQSTEAFF
.	.	14	TRBV5-6	TRBJ1-2	TGTGCCAGCAGCTTTGAACAGAGTAACTATGGCTACACCTTC	CASSFEQSNYGYTF
.	.	12	TRBV7-9	TRBJ2-1	TGTGCCAGCAGCGGTCTCACAGGATGGCAGTTCTTC	CASSGLTGWQFF
.	.	15	TRBV19	TRBJ1-2	TGTGCCAGTAGTATAGATTCGGACGGAGGCTATGGCTACACCTTC	CASSIDSDGGYGYTF
.	.	15	TRBV11-2	TRBJ2-2	TGTGCCAGCCCCCCACGGGGGATGAACACCGGGGAGCTGTTTTTT	CASPPRGMNTGELFF
TRBD1	.	15	TRBV4-1	TRBJ2-1	TGCGCCAGCAGCCAAGCTGACAGGGAAAGGTCTGAGCAGTTCTTC	CASSQADRERSEQFF
TRBD2	.	17	TRBV13	TRBJ2-3	TGTGCCAGCAGCGGGACCGGACTAGCGGGGGTCACAGATACGCAGTATTTT	CASSGTGLAGVTDTQYF
.	.	14	TRBV6-5	TRBJ1-1	TGTGCCAGCAGTTACAGTGGGATGAACACTGAAGCTTTCTTT	CASSYSGMNTEAFF
TRBD2	.	15	TRBV7-9	TRBJ2-1	TGTGCCAGCAGCCCGCCCGGGACTAGCGGGAGTGAGCAGTTCTTC	CASSPPGTSGSEQFF
TRBD1	.	14	TRBV5-4	TRBJ1-1	TGTGCCAGCAGCTCGGGGACAGGGGTTACTGAAGCTTTCTTT	CASSSGTGVTEAFF
.	.	14	TRBV11-2	TRBJ2-1	TGTGCCAGCAACGGACCGAGCTCCTACAATGAGCAGTTCTTC	CASNGPSSYNEQFF
.	.	14	TRBV27	TRBJ2-7	TGTGCCAGCAGTTTAGGAGGAACACCCTACGAGCAGTACTTC	CASSLGGTPYEQYF
.	.	12	TRBV30	TRBJ1-4	TGTGCCTGGACCGGGGGGGGTGAAAAACTGTTTTTT	CAWTGGGEKLFF
TRBD1	.	15	TRBV7-9	TRBJ2-5	TGTGCCAGCAGCTTAGAACAGGGGGCCGGGGAGACCCAGTACTTC	CASSLEQGAGETQYF
.	.	15	TRBV7-6	TRBJ2-3	TGTGCCAGCAGCTTAGGTGGGGGAAGCGCAGATACGCAGTATTTT	CASSLGGGSADTQYF
TRBD2	.	11	TRBV29-1	TRBJ2-3	TGCAGCGTTGAATACCAAGGACTAGCGGCCTTT	CSVEYQGLAAF
TRBD1	.	15	TRBV7-2	TRBJ2-1	TGTGCCAGCAGCTCTTGGGACAGGAGTTTCAATGAGCAGTTCTTC	CASSSWDRSFNEQFF
.	.	16	TRBV7-8	TRBJ1-6	TGTGCCAGCAGCTTAGGGGGGGGCGGGCCCCATTCACCCCTCCACTTT	CASSLGGGGPHSPLHF
.	.	16	TRBV6-5	TRBJ2-1	TGTGCCAGCAGTTACTCTATCAGGGGGGCCTACAATGAGCAGTTCTTC	CASSYSIRGAYNEQFF
.	.	11	TRBV7-9	TRBJ2-1	TGTGCCAGCAGCCACACCGGAGAGCAGTTCTTC	CASSHTGEQFF
.	.	14	TRBV28	TRBJ2-7	TGTGCCAGCAGTTTTGGAGGGTACCTCTACGAGCAGTACTTC	CASSFGGYLYEQYF
.	once	16	TRBV7-8	TRBJ1-5	TGTGCCAGCAGCGAGCCACGGTGGGGACCTAATCAGCCCCAGCATTTT	CASSEPRWGPNQPQHF
.	once	13	TRBV5-6	TRBJ1-1	TGTGCCAGCAGCCTCGGGGGTGATACTGAAGCTTTCTTT	CASSLGGDTEAFF
.	.	14	TRBV9	TRBJ1-6	TGTGCCAGCAGCGTAGCTGGGGGAAATTCACCCCTCCACTTT	CASSVAGGNSPLHF
.	once	15	TRBV4-1	TRBJ1-2	TGCGCCAGCAGCCAAGAAGAGGGGCAGGCAGGGGGCTACACCTTC	CASSQEEGQAGGYTF
.	.	13	TRBV4-1	TRBJ2-7	TGCGCCAGCAGCCTCACGGACAGCTACGAGCAGTACTTC	CASSLTDSYEQYF
TRBD2	.	15	TRBV4-3	TRBJ2-1	TGCGCCAGCAGCCATACGGCGGGAGAGACGGATGAGCAGTTCTTC	CASSHTAGETDEQFF
.	.	11	TRBV28	TRBJ1-5	TGTGCCAGCAGTTCGGTTCAGCCCCAGCATTTT	CASSSVQPQHF
.	.	16	TRBV7-9	TRBJ1-1	TGTGCCAGCAGCCCAGCCCACGGATGGGGGGACACTGAAGCTTTCTTT	CASSPAHGWGDTEAFF
.	few	15	TRBV7-9	TRBJ2-7	TGTGCCAGCAGCTTAGGGGCGGGGAGCTCCTACGAGCAGTACTTC	CASSLGAGSSYEQYF
.	.	13	TRBV19	TRBJ1-1	TGTGCCAGTAGCGAATTCAGGGGCACTGAAGCTTTCTTT	CASSEFRGTEAFF